The source of this T cell receptor beta chain is a study of control samples from healthy donors and cancer patients. This CDR3 contains 13 residues. Germline-derived CDR1 and CDR2 are LNHDA and SQIVND (reference sequence). Some clones are missing from TCRdb's copy, which holds only in-frame ones; the method was immunoSEQ multiplex PCR. The sample holds tens of thousands of clones, just under 85% seen once. This receptor was identified in a man in his thirties or forties in good health. The chain combines TRBV19 with TRBJ1-2, with 7 bases aligning to TRBD1. Sequencing was carried out using blood. CDR3 sequence: CASRTGYSYGYTF. In DNA, the CDR3 is TGTGCATCAAGGACAGGATACTCCTATGGCTACACCTTC.